Listed below are T cell receptor beta chains from one sample, sequenced in a study of blood T cells in healthy people across ages. TCRdb re-analysed the 5' RACE reads in MiXCR, keeping a single row per CDR3 protein. The table lists 450,000 to 600,000 distinct CDR3 sequences, around a quarter of them singletons. These data also formed part of another study, on T cells of mothers and their children.

Sequenced sample: blood. Receptor source: a boy aged 2 to 9 in good health. Both conserved end residues are part of each CDR3. A D gene is named only where the DNA matches it firmly. Expanded clones get a size class; other rows say once, few or many, or leave the size out.

clone_size	v_call	j_call	d_call	cdr3_nt	cdr3_aa
NA	TRBV12-3/TRBV12-4	TRBJ2-5	NA	TGTGCCAGCAGACCAGCGTTGCAAGAGACCCAGTACTTC	CASRPALQETQYF
NA	TRBV20-1	TRBJ2-3	NA	TGCAGTGCTACCCGTTGGGGCACAGATACGCAGTATTTT	CSATRWGTDTQYF
few	TRBV12-3/TRBV12-4	TRBJ2-5	NA	TGTGCCAGCACAGCTAAGAGAACAGGGCTGGGGACCCAGTACTTC	CASTAKRTGLGTQYF
few	TRBV12-3/TRBV12-4	TRBJ2-5	NA	TGTGCCAGCAGTTTTCCGGGGCAGAAGAAGCAAGAGACCCAGTACTTC	CASSFPGQKKQETQYF
NA	TRBV2	TRBJ2-7	NA	TGTGCCAGCACCGAACTTGGGCTCTACGAGCAGTACTTC	CASTELGLYEQYF
NA	TRBV5-1	TRBJ2-3	NA	TGCGCCAGCAAAGTGCGCCCTAGCACAGATACGCAGTATTTT	CASKVRPSTDTQYF
NA	TRBV20-1	TRBJ2-3	TRBD2	TGCAGTGCTAACTTACTAGCGGCTAATCCGGTAGATACGCAGTATTTT	CSANLLAANPVDTQYF
few	TRBV2	TRBJ1-6	NA	TGTGCCAGCAGTGAAGAGCGGCAGCGAAATTCACCCCTCCACTTT	CASSEERQRNSPLHF
NA	TRBV10-3	TRBJ1-4	NA	TGTGCCATCAGTGAGGGGGGGCGGAATGAACTGTTTTTT	CAISEGGRNELFF
NA	TRBV28	TRBJ1-3	TRBD1	TGTGCCAGCAGTTCATACAGGGGCTCTTCTGGAAACACCATATATTTT	CASSSYRGSSGNTIYF
few	TRBV6-2/TRBV6-3	TRBJ2-4	TRBD2	TGTGCCAGCAGTCGAAGCCCCCTAGCGGGAGGGGACATTCAGTACTTC	CASSRSPLAGGDIQYF
once	TRBV6-1	TRBJ2-4	NA	TGTGCCAGCAGCAGGGGTCTCGGAGGAGCCAAAAACACTCGGTACTTC	CASSRGLGGAKNTRYF
NA	TRBV29-1	TRBJ2-2	NA	TGCAGCGTTTTAAGGGGTGGCGGGGAGCTGTTTTTT	CSVLRGGGELFF
few	TRBV14	TRBJ2-7	NA	TGTGCCAGCAGCCAAGAGTCGGGCGGGCTCCTTACCTACGAGCAGTACTTC	CASSQESGGLLTYEQYF
NA	TRBV11-2	TRBJ2-5	NA	TGTGCCAGCAGCTCCCTTGACAGGTTTCTGGAGCAGTGCTTC	CASSSLDRFLEQCF
NA	TRBV5-1	TRBJ2-1	TRBD2	TGCGCCAGCAGCTTGGGAACGAGCGGGAGAGTGGATGAGCAGTTCTTC	CASSLGTSGRVDEQFF
few	TRBV10-3	TRBJ2-2	NA	TGTGCCATCAGTCTTACCGGGGAGCTGTTTTTT	CAISLTGELFF
NA	TRBV3-1	TRBJ1-1	NA	TGTGCCAGCAGCCAAGCAGTTGCAACAAACCTCCATGAAGCTTTCTTT	CASSQAVATNLHEAFF
NA	TRBV11-2	TRBJ2-7	NA	TGTGCCAGCAGCCCTTGGGGGGGGCTCGGAGAGCAGTACTTC	CASSPWGGLGEQYF
NA	TRBV18	TRBJ1-4	TRBD1	TGTGCCAGCTCACCTAGGGGACAGAGACTGAATGAAAAACTGTTTTTT	CASSPRGQRLNEKLFF
few	TRBV27	TRBJ2-1	NA	TGTGCCAGCAGGCCAGGGAAAATCCCCTACAATGAGCAGTTCTTC	CASRPGKIPYNEQFF
many	TRBV20-1	TRBJ1-2	NA	TGCAGTGCCCCCCGGGACGGAACCTATGGCTACACCTTC	CSAPRDGTYGYTF
NA	TRBV5-1	TRBJ2-3	NA	TGCGCCAGCAGCTTGACGGGGGGCCCTACATCGCAGTATTTT	CASSLTGGPTSQYF
NA	TRBV5-1	TRBJ2-2	NA	TGCGCCAGCGGAATACTCCTCTCTGAGACCGGGGAGCTGTTTTTT	CASGILLSETGELFF
few	TRBV20-1	TRBJ2-4	NA	TGCAGTGCTCCTTCGGGACCTCAACCGGCAAAAAACATTCAGTACTTC	CSAPSGPQPAKNIQYF
NA	TRBV15	TRBJ2-2	NA	TGTGCCACCAGCACACGCACCCTGGGACGGCAGAACACCGGGGAGCTGTTTTTT	CATSTRTLGRQNTGELFF
NA	TRBV2	TRBJ2-2	NA	TGTGCCAGCAGTGAAACTGGATTCACCGGGGAGCTGTTTTTT	CASSETGFTGELFF
NA	TRBV20-1	TRBJ1-1	NA	TGCAGTGCTCCGGGCCCCGCGTCACAGGGCACTGAAGCTTTCTTT	CSAPGPASQGTEAFF
few	TRBV7-9	TRBJ2-7	NA	TGTGCCAGCAGCTTAAGCCTCGGACCGGGCGAGCAGTACTTC	CASSLSLGPGEQYF
NA	TRBV12-3/TRBV12-4	TRBJ2-2	TRBD2	TGTGCCAGCAGGGGACTAAACCAAGGCACGGTAGCGAACACCGGGGAGCTGTTTTTT	CASRGLNQGTVANTGELFF
NA	TRBV20-1	TRBJ2-3	NA	TGCAGTGCCACCTGGCCCCACAGCGGAGTTCTCACAGATACGCAGTATTTT	CSATWPHSGVLTDTQYF
NA	TRBV19	TRBJ2-4	NA	TGTGCCAGTAGTAACTTAGGGGAAGCCAAAAACATTCAGTACTTC	CASSNLGEAKNIQYF
NA	TRBV7-2	TRBJ2-4	NA	TGTGCCAGCAGCTTAGAGGTTAGCGGTCAAAACATTCAGTACTTC	CASSLEVSGQNIQYF
few	TRBV7-2	TRBJ2-7	NA	TGTGCCAGCAGCTTAGTACCGGAGGCCTACGAGCAGTACTTC	CASSLVPEAYEQYF
NA	TRBV4-2	TRBJ2-1	TRBD2	TGTGCCAGCAGCCAGGCAGGACTAGCGGGGGGGCAGGAGCAGTTCTTC	CASSQAGLAGGQEQFF
few	TRBV4-1	TRBJ2-1	NA	TGCGCCAGCAGCCAAGTCGAAGGGTTTGAGCAGTTCTTC	CASSQVEGFEQFF
NA	TRBV5-1	TRBJ2-4	NA	TGCGCCAGCAGCTTATTGTCCTCGACCAAAAACATTCAGTACTTC	CASSLLSSTKNIQYF
NA	TRBV12-3/TRBV12-4	TRBJ2-4	TRBD2	TGTGCCAGCCTAACCGGGACTACCAACATTCAGTACTTC	CASLTGTTNIQYF